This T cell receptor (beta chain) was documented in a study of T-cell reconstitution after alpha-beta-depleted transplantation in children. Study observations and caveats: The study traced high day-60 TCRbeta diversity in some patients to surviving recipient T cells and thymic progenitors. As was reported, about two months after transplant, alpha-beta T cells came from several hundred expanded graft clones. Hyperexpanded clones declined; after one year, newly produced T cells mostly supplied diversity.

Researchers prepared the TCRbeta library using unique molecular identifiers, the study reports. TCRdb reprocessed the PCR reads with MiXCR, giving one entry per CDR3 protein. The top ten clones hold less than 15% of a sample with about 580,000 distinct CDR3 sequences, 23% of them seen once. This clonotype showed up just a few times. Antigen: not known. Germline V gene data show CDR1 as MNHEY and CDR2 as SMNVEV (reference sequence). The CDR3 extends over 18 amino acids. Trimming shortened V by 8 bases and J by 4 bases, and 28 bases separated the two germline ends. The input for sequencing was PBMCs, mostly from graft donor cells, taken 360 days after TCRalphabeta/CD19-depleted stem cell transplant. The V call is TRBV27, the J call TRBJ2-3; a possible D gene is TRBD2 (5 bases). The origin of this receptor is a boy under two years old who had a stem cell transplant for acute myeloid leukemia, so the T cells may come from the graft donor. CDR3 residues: CASAALLLGELRSDTQYF. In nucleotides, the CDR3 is TGTGCCAGCGCCGCGTTGCTCCTCGGGGAGCTAAGATCAGATACGCAGTATTTT.